The source of this TCR beta chain is a study of blood T cell repertoires in COVID-19. Study-level information: The cDNA or gDNA used as material had been derived from T cells, B-cell-depleted T cells, or PBMCs.

Germline V CDR1 and CDR2: LNHDA, SQIVND (reference sequence). Trimming cost V 5 bases and J 3 bases, with 17 bases left between them. The CDR3 has 15 amino acids. Authors' analysis steps: It was from reference gene primer amplification that nucleated cell counts were estimated. Libraries were prepared by immunoSEQ multiplex PCR; TCRdb keeps only in-frame clonotypes and omits some of them. V and J calls and clone size are copied from that table; D and trimming were computed from the DNA. Of about 200,000 clones listed, roughly nine tenths are singletons. The gene calls are TRBV19 and TRBJ2-7; tentative D call: TRBD1 (5 bases). Material: peripheral blood. The clonotype comes from a woman between 65 and 79 years old with acute or convalescent COVID-19. The chain's CDR3 is CASSVDSVGYYEQYF. In nucleotides, the CDR3 is TGTGCCAGTAGTGTCGACAGCGTTGGCTACTACGAGCAGTACTTC.